Shown below are 5 T cell receptor beta chains from a single sample sequenced in a study of T cells in Graves' hyperthyroidism and ophthalmopathy. RNA transcripts yielded amplified TCR beta CDR3 regions. With the HTBI primer set, the TCR CDR3 went through a first round of RT-PCR. MiXCR, applied by TCRdb to the multiplex PCR reads, yields one record per CDR3 protein. This table has 250,000 to 400,000 distinct CDR3 sequences, roughly 15% appearing once. Sequences were obtained from blood. The source of these receptors is a woman aged 40 to 55 with Graves' ophthalmopathy.

In this sample, this clonotype turned up many times. This CDR3 reads CATRDRRNTEAFF. In DNA form, the CDR3 reads TGTGCCACCAGGGACAGGAGGAACACTGAAGCTTTCTTT. The chain joins TRBV24-1 to TRBJ1-1; 7 bases match TRBD1. The CDR3 consists of 13 residues. Looked up from germline, CDR1 is KGHDR and CDR2 is SFDVKD. The J segment lost 1 base and the V segment lost 7 bases, leaving 2 bases of the junction unmatched.

The J gene is TRBJ2-7, the V gene TRBV29-1, with TRBD1 matching 9 bases. The germline V gene has CDR1 SQVTM and CDR2 ANQGSEA. This CDR3 contains 13 residues. V lost 7 bases and J lost 4; bases outside the gene matches: 8. The CDR3 spells CSAAGQGGYEQYF. In nucleotides, the CDR3 is TGCAGCGCCGCGGGACAGGGTGGGTACGAGCAGTACTTC.

This clonotype was detected a few times. This chain uses TRBV4-2 with TRBJ2-1; D gene unclear. Germline-derived CDR1 and CDR2 are LGHNA and YNFKEQ. V was clipped by 4 bases and J by 0 bases, with 10 bases between them. The CDR3 length is 15 residues. CDR3 residues: CASSLDLGSYNEQFF. The CDR3 coding sequence is TGTGCCAGCAGCCTCGACCTGGGCTCCTACAATGAGCAGTTCTTC.

This chain connects TRBV28 to TRBJ2-1, with TRBD1 as a possible D gene (5 bases). The germline V gene has CDR1 MDHEN and CDR2 SYDVKM. V was trimmed by 5 bases and J by 4 bases, leaving 9 bases between them. There are 13 residues in the CDR3. Here the CDR3 reads CASSRTLYNEQFF. CDR3 coding DNA: TGTGCCAGCAGTAGGACACTTTACAATGAGCAGTTCTTC.

This clonotype has at least ten counts. The V gene is TRBV30, the J gene TRBJ2-1; D is possibly TRBD2 (6 bases). The CDR3 has 13 amino acids. V was cut by 2 bases and J by 2 bases, with 7 bases left in between. Germline loops: CDR1 GTSNPN, CDR2 SVGIG (reference sequence). In nucleotides, the CDR3 is TGTGCCTGGAGTCGGGGGACCTACAATGAGCAGTTCTTC. The encoded protein is CAWSRGTYNEQFF.